The 30 T cell receptor beta chains below all came from one sample that was sequenced in a study of control samples from healthy donors and cancer patients. Generated by immunoSEQ multiplex PCR, the TCRdb table keeps only in-frame clones and is missing some. The sample lists 100,000 to 150,000 clones, around 92% seen once, with around 0.6% in the top ten. Sequencing used PBMCs. The receptor set was obtained from a man aged 80 or over with head and neck cancer.

The V and J genes are TRBV2 and TRBJ2-5; 8 bases are a match to TRBD1. This CDR3 has 12 amino acids. V shed 6 bases, J shed 3 bases, and the junction held 0 bases outside the gene matches. Germline CDR1 is SNHLY and CDR2 is FYNNEI. CDR3 nucleotides: TGTGCCAGCAGGGACAGGGAAGAGACCCAGTACTTC. Its protein is CASRDREETQYF.

The gene calls are TRBV11-2 and TRBJ2-1, with TRBD2 matching over 11 bases. Germline-derived CDR1 and CDR2 are SGHAT and FQNNGV. V was pared by 0 bases and J by 5 bases, with 9 bases of the junction left unmatched. CDR3 size: 18 residues. The CDR3 loop is CASSLDHPGLAADNEQFF. The CDR3 DNA reads TGTGCCAGCAGCTTAGATCATCCGGGACTAGCGGCAGACAATGAGCAGTTCTTC.

V is TRBV3-1 (or the pseudogene TRBV3-2) and J is TRBJ1-4, with 7 bases matching TRBD1. This CDR3 is 15 amino acids long. J gave up 5 bases and V 3 bases, and 6 bases lay outside the gene matches. Looked up from germline, CDR1 is LGHDT and CDR2 is YNNKEL (reference sequence). The CDR3 is CASSQSDRVNEKLFF. In nucleotides, the CDR3 is TGTGCCAGCAGCCAGTCAGACAGGGTGAATGAAAAACTGTTTTTT.

The gene calls are TRBV6-1 and TRBJ1-1; D is unresolved. The V gene's germline CDR1 is MNHNS and CDR2 SASEGT. The V end was cut by 3 bases, the J end by 1 base, with 21 bases between. This CDR3 comprises 18 residues. In DNA, the CDR3 is TGTGCCAGCAGTGATCCTTTGCGGGGAGTAGGTGGGAACACTGAAGCTTTCTTT. Residues: CASSDPLRGVGGNTEAFF.

The chain has TRBV19 and TRBJ2-7; D gene ambiguous. CDR1 and CDR2 from the germline V gene are LNHDA and SQIVND (reference sequence). This CDR3 comprises 14 residues. V was trimmed by 1 base and J by 2 bases, leaving 9 bases between them. The DNA for the CDR3 is TGTGCCAGTAGTATAGGCCAGGAGCCCTACGAGCAGTACTTC. This gives the protein CASSIGQEPYEQYF.

The rearrangement links TRBV19 to TRBJ1-5; D not resolved. The germline CDR1 and CDR2 sequences are LNHDA and SQIVND (reference sequence). Trimming stripped 9 bases from V and 4 bases from J, with 16 bases between. The CDR3 covers 14 residues. The CDR3 is CASSNRPNNQPQHF. DNA of the CDR3: TGTGCCAGCTCCAACCGCCCGAATAATCAGCCCCAGCATTTT.

V and J are TRBV23-1 and TRBJ1-4; tentatively, D is TRBD1 (5 bases). TRBV23-1 is assigned to the ORF class and has an uncertain function. Trimming stripped 2 bases from V and 0 bases from J, with 13 bases between. The CDR3 contains 17 residues. The CDR3 sequence is CASSQRQGSATNEKLFF. CDR3 bases: TGCGCCAGCAGTCAAAGGCAGGGCTCGGCAACTAATGAAAAACTGTTTTTT.

The chain is built from TRBV6-5 and TRBJ2-2; no reliable D call. Trimming took off 2 bases at V and 6 bases at J, with 7 bases between the two ends. The CDR3 contains 13 residues. CDR1 is MNHEY and CDR2 is SVGAGI in the germline V gene. The CDR3 protein is CASSYQPPGELFF. The CDR3 nucleotides are TGTGCCAGCAGTTACCAGCCTCCCGGGGAGCTGTTTTTT.

This chain joins TRBV6-5 and TRBJ1-4; possible D gene TRBD1, 5 bases. V shed 6 bases and J shed 6 bases, with 14 bases lying between them. CDR3 length: 14 amino acids. CDR1 and CDR2 (germline): MNHEY, SVGAGI. CDR3 region: CASSARGGDEKLFF. In DNA form, the CDR3 reads TGTGCCAGCAGCGCCCGGGGAGGGGATGAAAAACTGTTTTTT.

On this clone: The junction and the germline gene differ at one end; a read error may be behind it. The rearrangement links TRBV30 to TRBJ1-4; no clear D gene. The CDR3 covers 14 residues. Looked up from germline, CDR1 is GTSNPN and CDR2 is SVGIG (reference sequence). CDR3 nucleotides: TGTGCCTGGAGATCCGGACGGAAGCCAACTCCACTGGTTTTT. Its protein product is CAWRSGRKPTPLVF.

V and J are TRBV27 and TRBJ2-7, with TRBD2 identical over 7 bases. V was clipped by 0 bases and J by 2 bases; unmatched bases: 7. Germline V lookup: CDR1 MNHEY, CDR2 SMNVEV (reference sequence). This CDR3 is 16 amino acids long. The CDR3 spells CASSLSRTSGAYEQYF. CDR3 nucleotides: TGTGCCAGCAGTTTATCCCGGACTAGTGGGGCCTACGAGCAGTACTTC.

This chain connects TRBV10-3 to TRBJ2-5, with 7 bases lining up with TRBD1. The CDR3 totals 15 residues. The trim removed 4 bases at V and 2 bases at J, leaving 7 bases unmatched. CDR1 and CDR2 from the germline V gene are ENHRY and SYGVKD. CDR3 amino acids: CAISGETGTQETQYF. The DNA for the CDR3 is TGTGCCATCAGTGGGGAGACAGGGACACAAGAGACCCAGTACTTC.

The chain couples TRBV6-2 or TRBV6-3 to TRBJ2-3, with 12 bases matching TRBD2. The V gene end was trimmed by 4 bases and the J gene end by 7 bases; junction bases not matched to a gene: 9. There are 16 residues in the CDR3. Per germline, CDR1 MNHEY and CDR2 SVGEGT. CDR3 sequence reads: CASSFWTSGTLNTQYF. As DNA, the CDR3 is TGTGCCAGCAGTTTCTGGACTAGCGGGACGCTGAATACGCAGTATTTT.

This clone is a singleton in its sample. The chain carries TRBV6-5 and TRBJ2-7, with D uncertain. Trimming stripped 6 bases from V and 1 base from J, with 10 bases between. The germline CDR1 and CDR2 sequences are MNHEY and SVGAGI. This CDR3 contains 13 residues. CDR3: CASSDWSSYEQYF. The DNA of the CDR3 is TGTGCCAGCAGCGACTGGTCGTCCTACGAGCAGTACTTC.

The J gene is TRBJ2-1, the V gene TRBV5-5; 8 nucleotides line up with TRBD2. There are 16 residues in the CDR3. The germline CDR1 and CDR2 sequences are SGHKS and YYEKEE (reference sequence). With 0 bases clipped from V and 4 bases from J, the junction kept 6 bases outside the gene matches. CDR3 sequence: CASSLEGLVGYNEQFF. The CDR3 coding sequence is TGTGCCAGCAGCTTGGAGGGACTAGTAGGTTACAATGAGCAGTTCTTC.

This chain uses TRBV9 with TRBJ2-7; D perhaps matches TRBD1 (5 bases). This CDR3 is built from 16 residues. Trimming left V 3 bases short and J 0 bases short, with 16 bases between. The germline gives CDR1 SGDLS, CDR2 YYNGEE. The CDR3 DNA reads TGTGCCAGCAGCGCCCTTGGCGGACATAGCTCCTACGAGCAGTACTTC. Its translation is CASSALGGHSSYEQYF.

The chain couples TRBV5-8 to TRBJ2-3; D unclear. V lost 2 bases and J lost 0, with 10 bases in between. CDR3 length equals 15 residues. Per the germline V gene, CDR1 is SGHTS and CDR2 is YDEGEE. CDR3 bases: TGTGCCAGCAGCTTCCGGGTAATTAGCACAGATACGCAGTATTTT. Translated: CASSFRVISTDTQYF.

The V gene is TRBV10-2, the J gene TRBJ1-2; 9 bases are shared with TRBD1. J was trimmed by 4 bases and V by 6 bases; bases with no gene match: 3. Germline CDR1 and CDR2: WSHSY and SAAADI. The CDR3 contains 13 residues. The DNA of the CDR3 is TGCGCCAGCAGGGGACAGGGAGCCTATGGCTACACCTTC. Translating gives CASRGQGAYGYTF.

Only a few counts were recorded for this clone. The V gene is TRBV19, the J gene TRBJ1-1; perhaps TRBD1 as D (5 bases). V dropped 8 bases and J dropped 5 bases, with 15 bases sitting between them. Per germline, CDR1 LNHDA and CDR2 SQIVND (reference sequence). This CDR3 is built from 13 residues. The CDR3 sequence is CASSFLGGTEAFF. The CDR3 DNA sequence: TGTGCCAGTTCCTTCCTCGGGGGGACTGAAGCTTTCTTT.

The chain links TRBV19 to TRBJ2-2; D uncertain. The CDR3 has 11 residues. Germline V gene lookup returns CDR1 LNHDA and CDR2 SQIVND (reference sequence). Trimming removed 1 base from V and 8 bases from J, with 2 bases in between. In DNA, the CDR3 is TGTGCCAGTAGTATAGGTGGGGAGCTGTTTTTT. Translating gives CASSIGGELFF.

This chain links TRBV2 with TRBJ1-3; 10 nucleotides agree with TRBD1. The V segment lost 6 bases and the J segment 3 bases; nucleotides outside the gene matches: 5. Germline V gives CDR1 SNHLY, CDR2 FYNNEI. The CDR3 extends over 15 amino acids. The CDR3 DNA sequence: TGTGCCAGCAGGACAGGGGGCGCGGTTGGAAACACCATATATTTT. Protein: CASRTGGAVGNTIYF.

The rearrangement joins TRBV6-5 to TRBJ1-1; D is unclear. This CDR3 has 15 residues. V lost 6 bases, J lost 0 bases, and 14 bases lay in between. The germline CDR1 and CDR2 sequences are MNHEY and SVGAGI. CDR3 nucleotides: TGTGCCAGCAGACTACTGGGAAGGCTGAACACTGAAGCTTTCTTT. It codes for CASRLLGRLNTEAFF.

This clone has only one observation. V usage is TRBV27 and J usage is TRBJ1-5; D uncertain. The CDR3 has 14 residues. Trimming removed 5 bases at V and 4 bases at J, with 12 bases between. CDR1 and CDR2 (germline): MNHEY, SMNVEV (reference sequence). In DNA form, the CDR3 reads TGTGCCAGCAGTCCAAAGCGGAGTAATCAGCCCCAGCATTTT. This gives the protein CASSPKRSNQPQHF.

V is TRBV29-1 and J is TRBJ1-1; 11 bases map to TRBD1. CDR1 SQVTM and CDR2 ANQGSEA come from the germline V gene. The V segment lost 5 bases and the J segment 3 bases; nucleotides outside the gene matches: 2. The CDR3 length is 13 residues. The CDR3 DNA sequence: TGCAGCGTTCGGACAGGGGGCGACACTGAAGCTTTCTTT. Translating it yields CSVRTGGDTEAFF.

This chain joins TRBV3-1 (or the pseudogene TRBV3-2) and TRBJ2-7, with a weak D call TRBD2 (6 bases). CDR1 and CDR2 from the germline V gene are LGHDT and YNNKEL (reference sequence). V lost 1 base, J lost 6 bases, and 16 bases lay in between. The CDR3 sequence is 15 residues long. CDR3 in DNA: TGTGCCAGCAGCCAAGCGGCCGGGAGACGTCTCGAGCAGTACTTC. Residues: CASSQAAGRRLEQYF.

The chain recombines TRBV5-5 with TRBJ2-1; a possible D gene is TRBD2 (5 bases). The V gene's germline CDR1 is SGHKS and CDR2 YYEKEE (reference sequence). V lost 4 bases and J 9 bases, leaving 11 bases between the germline ends. This CDR3 has 12 residues. This chain's CDR3 is CASSPIRGEQFF. CDR3 coding DNA: TGTGCCAGCAGCCCTATCCGGGGTGAGCAGTTCTTC.

The chain carries TRBV6-2 or TRBV6-3 and TRBJ1-1; no clear D. The V gene's germline CDR1 is MNHEY and CDR2 SVGEGT. V lost 0 bases and J 11 bases, leaving 10 bases between the germline ends. The CDR3 contains 12 residues. CDR3 in amino acids: CASSYSGGEAFF. In DNA, the CDR3 is TGTGCCAGCAGTTACTCGGGAGGCGAGGCTTTCTTT.

The V gene is TRBV30, the J gene TRBJ1-5; D remains ambiguous. V gave up 0 bases and J gave up 4 bases, with 10 bases separating them. CDR1 and CDR2 (germline): GTSNPN, SVGIG (reference sequence). The CDR3 totals 14 residues. The CDR3 reads CAWSVGYENQPQHF. Here the CDR3 DNA reads TGTGCCTGGAGTGTAGGGTATGAGAATCAGCCCCAGCATTTT.

The genes are TRBV6-6 and TRBJ1-3; D remains ambiguous. CDR3 size: 13 residues. V lost 0 bases and J lost 2, with 2 bases in between. Germline V gene lookup returns CDR1 MNHNY and CDR2 SVGAGI (reference sequence). DNA for the CDR3: TGTGCCAGCAGTTACTCTACTGGAAACACCATATATTTT. Its protein is CASSYSTGNTIYF.

A word on this clone: Other DNA sequences in this sample translate to the same CDR3. This chain connects TRBV6-5 to TRBJ1-3, with 9 bases fitting TRBD1. The CDR3 has 14 residues. Germline lookup yields CDR1 MNHEY and CDR2 SVGAGI. With V trimmed by 6 bases and J by 2 bases, 2 bases remained unmatched. CDR3: CASSRTGAGNTIYF. The CDR3 DNA sequence: TGTGCCAGCAGCCGGACAGGGGCTGGAAACACCATATATTTT.